The 14 T cell receptor beta chains reported below all come from one sample, sequenced in a study of blood T cells in healthy people across ages. A second roughly 6 to 12 cycle PCR used barcoded and J-beta primers. TCRdb processed the 5' RACE reads anew with MiXCR; each CDR3 protein has one entry. Of 800,000 to 900,000 distinct CDR3 sequences in the sample, 62% are singletons; the top ten hold approximately 30%. Sequenced input: blood. These receptors were taken from a man younger than 40 in good health.

This clonotype was detected a few times. The chain joins TRBV10-3 to TRBJ2-7; D perhaps matches TRBD1 (5 bases). Germline V gene sequence: CDR1 ENHRY, CDR2 SYGVKD. CDR3 length: 15 residues. The ends were cut back, 0 bases at V and 8 bases at J, with 17 bases in the middle. CDR3 region: CAISESNSPQEKQYF. The CDR3 DNA reads TGTGCCATCAGTGAGTCAAACAGCCCACAGGAGAAGCAGTACTTC.

This clonotype was detected only a few times. The chain uses TRBV20-1 and TRBJ1-5; D is possibly TRBD1 (5 bases). CDR1 and CDR2 (germline): DFQATT, SNEGSKA (reference sequence). V was cut by 8 bases and J by 0 bases, with 17 bases left in between. This CDR3 is 15 amino acids long. The CDR3: CSTSSTAYSNQPQHF. CDR3 coding DNA: TGCAGTACATCCTCGACAGCCTATAGCAATCAGCCCCAGCATTTT.

The V and J genes are TRBV6-2 or TRBV6-3 and TRBJ2-1; D is possibly TRBD1 (6 bases). CDR1 is MNHEY, CDR2 SVGEGT, per germline. The CDR3 runs 18 residues. V was pared by 4 bases and J by 1 base, with 20 bases between. Here the CDR3 reads CASSSANRVSSSYNEQFF. DNA for the CDR3: TGTGCCAGCAGTTCCGCAAACAGGGTCTCATCGTCCTACAATGAGCAGTTCTTC.

V usage is TRBV29-1 and J usage is TRBJ1-2; D perhaps matches TRBD1 (5 bases). The CDR3 has 16 residues. Trimming removed 3 bases at V and 3 bases at J, with 20 bases between. Germline V gives CDR1 SQVTM, CDR2 ANQGSEA. The CDR3 nucleotides are TGCAGCGTTGATAGGGGCAGGGAGGGTTCGGACTATGGCTACACCTTC. Protein product: CSVDRGREGSDYGYTF.

This rearrangement joins TRBV4-3 to TRBJ2-7, with D unclear. Germline CDR1 and CDR2: LGHNA and YSLEER. Between the trimmed V and J ends, which lost 1 base and 1 base, there was a span of 8 bases. The CDR3 sequence is 14 residues long. The CDR3 is CASSQGHVSYEQYF. The CDR3 DNA sequence: TGCGCCAGCAGCCAAGGGCACGTTTCCTACGAGCAGTACTTC.

This clonotype was observed many times. The gene calls are TRBV25-1 and TRBJ1-2; 11 nucleotides align to TRBD1. CDR1 is MGHDK, CDR2 SYGVNS, per germline. The CDR3 has 14 amino acids. V shed 6 bases, J shed 6 bases, and the junction held 6 bases outside the gene matches. CDR3 loop: CASSGQGALDGYTF. The CDR3 DNA sequence: TGTGCCAGCAGCGGACAGGGGGCGCTGGATGGCTACACCTTC.

The chain couples TRBV20-1 to TRBJ2-1, with D perhaps given as TRBD1 or TRBD2 (8 bases each). Germline V gene lookup returns CDR1 DFQATT and CDR2 SNEGSKA (reference sequence). V was cut by 4 bases and J by 4 bases, with 26 bases left in between. The CDR3 runs 18 residues. The CDR3 bases are TGCAGTGCTAAATCAGGATGGACAGGGCGGGGGGATTACAATGAGCAGTTCTTC. Translation gives CSAKSGWTGRGDYNEQFF.

This clonotype was counted once. Here the CDR3 reads CASSQQGSGAGNEQFF. DNA for the CDR3: TGTGCCAGCAGCCAACAGGGATCGGGGGCCGGGAATGAGCAGTTCTTC. This chain uses TRBV3-1 with TRBJ2-1; the D gene could be TRBD1 or TRBD2 (6 bases each). The CDR3 has 16 residues. Germline V lookup: CDR1 LGHDT, CDR2 YNNKEL (reference sequence). V was pared by 2 bases and J by 7 bases, with 18 bases between.

The rearrangement joins TRBV7-2 to TRBJ1-5; weak D call: TRBD1 (5 bases). The CDR3 has 14 residues. Trimming pared 1 base from V and 9 bases from J, leaving 13 bases between. Germline V lookup: CDR1 SGHTA, CDR2 FQGNSA. CDR3 coding DNA: TGTGCCAGCAGCTTAGTTCGGGGGGGGTCGCCCCAGCATTTT. It codes for CASSLVRGGSPQHF.

As to this clonotype: Relative to the germline gene, one junction end is altered; a read error may explain this. The V gene is TRBV10-3, the J gene TRBJ2-7, with D possibly being TRBD2 (6 bases). The CDR3 extends over 15 amino acids. The germline gives CDR1 ENHRY, CDR2 SYGVKD. The CDR3 region is CAISESPGSSHEQYF. As DNA, the CDR3 is TGTGCCATCAGTGAGTCCCCCGGGAGCTCCCACGAGCAGTACTTC.

DNA for the CDR3: TGTGCCAGCAGTAATAGCGGAACCGGGGAGCTGTTTTTT. Translation: CASSNSGTGELFF. V usage is TRBV9 and J usage is TRBJ2-2, with a tentative D call TRBD2 (6 bases). Trimming took off 5 bases at V and 5 bases at J, with 10 bases between the two ends. Germline CDR1 is SGDLS and CDR2 is YYNGEE. The CDR3 totals 13 residues. Using reference TRBV9 and TRBJ2-2 for the parts outside the CDR3, the full variable domain is DSGVTQTPKHLITATGQRVTLRCSPRSGDLSVYWYQQSLDQGLQFLIQYYNGEERAKGNILERFSAQQFPDLHSELNLSSLELGDSALYFCASSNSGTGELFFGEGSRLTVL.

This clonotype is medium-sized (0.01 to 0.1%) by share. The genes are TRBV10-3 and TRBJ1-1, with D perhaps TRBD1 (6 bases). This CDR3 is 17 amino acids long. Per germline, CDR1 ENHRY and CDR2 SYGVKD. Trimming cost V 4 bases and J 2 bases, with 20 bases left between them. The CDR3 region has the DNA TGTGCCATCAGTGGAGGGGGGATAGGCGACCTTAACACTGAAGCTTTCTTT. Translating gives CAISGGGIGDLNTEAFF.

This chain links TRBV9 with TRBJ2-1, with TRBD2 matching 9 bases. This CDR3 has 15 amino acids. J lost 5 bases, V lost 3 bases, and 6 bases had no gene match. Germline-derived CDR1 and CDR2 are SGDLS and YYNGEE. The DNA for the CDR3 is TGTGCCAGCAGCGGACGACTAGCGGATAACAATGAGCAGTTCTTC. The encoded protein is CASSGRLADNNEQFF.

The chain links TRBV20-1 to TRBJ1-2; 10 bases match TRBD1. Germline CDR1 DFQATT, CDR2 SNEGSKA (reference sequence). J gave up 6 bases and V 5 bases, and 6 bases lay outside the gene matches. The CDR3 loop spans 13 amino acids. CDR3 residues: CSAFRQGADGYTF. CDR3 DNA: TGCAGTGCTTTCAGACAGGGGGCCGATGGCTACACCTTC.